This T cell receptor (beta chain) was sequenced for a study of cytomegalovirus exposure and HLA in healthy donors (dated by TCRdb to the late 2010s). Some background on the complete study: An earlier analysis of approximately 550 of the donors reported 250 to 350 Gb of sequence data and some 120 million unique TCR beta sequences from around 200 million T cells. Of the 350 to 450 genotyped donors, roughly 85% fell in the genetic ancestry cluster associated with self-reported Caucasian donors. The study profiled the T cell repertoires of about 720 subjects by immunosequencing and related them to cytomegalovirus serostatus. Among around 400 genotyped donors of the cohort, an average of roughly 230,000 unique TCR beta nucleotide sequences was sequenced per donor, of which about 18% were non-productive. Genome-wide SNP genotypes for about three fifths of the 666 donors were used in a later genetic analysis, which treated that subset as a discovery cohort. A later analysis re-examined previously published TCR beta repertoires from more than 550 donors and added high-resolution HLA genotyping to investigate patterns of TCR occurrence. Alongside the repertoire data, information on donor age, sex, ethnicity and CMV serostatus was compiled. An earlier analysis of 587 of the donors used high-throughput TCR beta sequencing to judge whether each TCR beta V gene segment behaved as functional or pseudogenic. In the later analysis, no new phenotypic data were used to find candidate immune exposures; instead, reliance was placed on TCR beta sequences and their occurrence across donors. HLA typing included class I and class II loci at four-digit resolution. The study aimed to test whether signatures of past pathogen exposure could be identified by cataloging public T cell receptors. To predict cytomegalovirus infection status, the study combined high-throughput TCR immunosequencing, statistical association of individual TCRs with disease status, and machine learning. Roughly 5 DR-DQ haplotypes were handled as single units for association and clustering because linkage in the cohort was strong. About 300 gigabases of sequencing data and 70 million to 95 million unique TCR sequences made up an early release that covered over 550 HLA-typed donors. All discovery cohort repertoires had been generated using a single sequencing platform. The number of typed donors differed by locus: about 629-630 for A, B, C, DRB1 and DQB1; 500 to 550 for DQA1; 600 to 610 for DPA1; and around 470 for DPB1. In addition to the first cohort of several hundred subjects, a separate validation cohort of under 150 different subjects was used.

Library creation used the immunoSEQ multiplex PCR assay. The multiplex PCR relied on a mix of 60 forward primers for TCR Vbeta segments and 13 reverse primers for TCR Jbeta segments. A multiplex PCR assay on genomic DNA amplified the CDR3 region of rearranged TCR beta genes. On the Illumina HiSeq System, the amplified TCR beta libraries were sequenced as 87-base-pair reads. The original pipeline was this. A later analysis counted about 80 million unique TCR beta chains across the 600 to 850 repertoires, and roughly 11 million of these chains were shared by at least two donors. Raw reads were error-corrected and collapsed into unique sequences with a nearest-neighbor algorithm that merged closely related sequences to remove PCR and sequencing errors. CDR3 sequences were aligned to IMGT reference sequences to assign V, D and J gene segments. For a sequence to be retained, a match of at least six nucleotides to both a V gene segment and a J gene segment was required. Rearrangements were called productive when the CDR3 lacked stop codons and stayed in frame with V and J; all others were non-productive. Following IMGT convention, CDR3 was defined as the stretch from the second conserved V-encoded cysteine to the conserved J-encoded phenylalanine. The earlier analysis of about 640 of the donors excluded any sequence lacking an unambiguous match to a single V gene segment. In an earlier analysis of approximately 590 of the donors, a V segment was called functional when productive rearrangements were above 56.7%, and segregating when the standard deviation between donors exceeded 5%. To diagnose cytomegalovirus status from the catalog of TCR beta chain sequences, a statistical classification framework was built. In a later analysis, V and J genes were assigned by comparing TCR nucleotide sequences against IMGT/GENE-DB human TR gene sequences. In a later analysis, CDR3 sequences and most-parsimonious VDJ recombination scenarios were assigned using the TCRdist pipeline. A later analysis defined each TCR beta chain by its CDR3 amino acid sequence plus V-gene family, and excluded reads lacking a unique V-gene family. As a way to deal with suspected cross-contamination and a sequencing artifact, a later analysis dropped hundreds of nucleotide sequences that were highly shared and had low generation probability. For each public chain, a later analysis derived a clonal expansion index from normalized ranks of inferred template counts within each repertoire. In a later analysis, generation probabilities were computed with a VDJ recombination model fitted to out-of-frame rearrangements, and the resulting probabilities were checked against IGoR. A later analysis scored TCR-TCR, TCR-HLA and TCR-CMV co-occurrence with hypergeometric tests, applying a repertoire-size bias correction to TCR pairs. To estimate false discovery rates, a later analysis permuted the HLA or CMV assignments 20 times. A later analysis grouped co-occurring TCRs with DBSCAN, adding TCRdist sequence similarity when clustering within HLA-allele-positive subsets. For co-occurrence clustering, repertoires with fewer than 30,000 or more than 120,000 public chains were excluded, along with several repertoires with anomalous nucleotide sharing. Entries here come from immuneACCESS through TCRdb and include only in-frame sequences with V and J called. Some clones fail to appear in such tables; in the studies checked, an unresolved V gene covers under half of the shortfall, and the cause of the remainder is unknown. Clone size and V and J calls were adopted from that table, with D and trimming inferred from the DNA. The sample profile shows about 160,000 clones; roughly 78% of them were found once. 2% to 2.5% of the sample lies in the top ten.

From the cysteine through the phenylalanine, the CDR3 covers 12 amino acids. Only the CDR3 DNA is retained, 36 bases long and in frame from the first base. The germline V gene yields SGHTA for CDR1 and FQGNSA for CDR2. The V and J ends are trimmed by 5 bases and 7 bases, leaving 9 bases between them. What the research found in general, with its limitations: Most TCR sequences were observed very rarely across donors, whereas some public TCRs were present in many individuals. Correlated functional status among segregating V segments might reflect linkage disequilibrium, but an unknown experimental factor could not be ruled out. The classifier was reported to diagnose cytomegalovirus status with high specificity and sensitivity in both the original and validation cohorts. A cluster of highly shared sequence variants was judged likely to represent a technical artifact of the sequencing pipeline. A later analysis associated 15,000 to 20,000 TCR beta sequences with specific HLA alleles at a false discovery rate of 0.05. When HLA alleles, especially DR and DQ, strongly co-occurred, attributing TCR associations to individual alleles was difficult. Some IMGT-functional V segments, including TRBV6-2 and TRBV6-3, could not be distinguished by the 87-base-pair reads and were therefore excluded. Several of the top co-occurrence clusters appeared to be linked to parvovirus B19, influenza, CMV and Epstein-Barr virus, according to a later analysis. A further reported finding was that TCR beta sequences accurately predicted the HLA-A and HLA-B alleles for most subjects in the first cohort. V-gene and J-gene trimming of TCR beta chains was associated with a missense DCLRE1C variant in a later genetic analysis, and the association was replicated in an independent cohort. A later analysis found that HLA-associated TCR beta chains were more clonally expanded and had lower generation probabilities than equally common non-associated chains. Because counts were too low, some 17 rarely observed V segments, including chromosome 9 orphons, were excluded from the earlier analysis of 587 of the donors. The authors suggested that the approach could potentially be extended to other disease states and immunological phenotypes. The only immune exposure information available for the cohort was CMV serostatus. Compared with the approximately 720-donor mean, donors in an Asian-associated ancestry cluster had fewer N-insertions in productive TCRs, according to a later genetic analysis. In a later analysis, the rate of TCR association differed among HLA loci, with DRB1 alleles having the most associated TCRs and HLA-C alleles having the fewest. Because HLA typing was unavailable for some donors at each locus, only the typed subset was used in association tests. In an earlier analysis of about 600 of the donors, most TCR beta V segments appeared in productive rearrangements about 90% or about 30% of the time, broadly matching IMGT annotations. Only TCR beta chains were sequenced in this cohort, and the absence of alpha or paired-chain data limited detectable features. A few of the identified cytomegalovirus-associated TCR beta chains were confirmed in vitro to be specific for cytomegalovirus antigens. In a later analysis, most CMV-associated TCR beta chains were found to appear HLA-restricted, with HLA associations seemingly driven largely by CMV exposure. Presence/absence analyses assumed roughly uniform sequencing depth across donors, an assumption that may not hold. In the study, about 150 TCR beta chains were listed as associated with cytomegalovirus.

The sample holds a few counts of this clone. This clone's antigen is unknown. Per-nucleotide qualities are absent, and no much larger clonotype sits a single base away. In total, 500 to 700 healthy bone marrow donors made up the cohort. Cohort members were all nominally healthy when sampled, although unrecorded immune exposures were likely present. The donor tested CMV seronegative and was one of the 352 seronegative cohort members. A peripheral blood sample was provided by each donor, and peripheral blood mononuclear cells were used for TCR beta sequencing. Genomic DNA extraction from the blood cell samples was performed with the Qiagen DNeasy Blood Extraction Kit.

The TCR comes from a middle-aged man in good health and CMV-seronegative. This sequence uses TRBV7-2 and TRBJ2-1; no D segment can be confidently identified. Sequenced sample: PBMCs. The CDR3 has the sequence CASSRRMNEQFF. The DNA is TGTGCCAGCAGCCGCAGGATGAATGAGCAGTTCTTC.